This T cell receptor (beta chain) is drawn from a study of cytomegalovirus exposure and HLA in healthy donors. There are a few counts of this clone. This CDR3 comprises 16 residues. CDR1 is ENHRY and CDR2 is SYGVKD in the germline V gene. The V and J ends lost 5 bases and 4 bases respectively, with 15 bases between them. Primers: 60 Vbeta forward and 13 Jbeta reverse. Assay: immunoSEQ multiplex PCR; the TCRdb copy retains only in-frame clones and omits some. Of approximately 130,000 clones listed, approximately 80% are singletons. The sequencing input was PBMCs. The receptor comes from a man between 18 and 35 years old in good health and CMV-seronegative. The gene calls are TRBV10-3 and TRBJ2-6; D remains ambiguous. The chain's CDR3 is CAISRPGAWGANVLTF. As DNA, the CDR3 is TGTGCCATCAGTCGCCCAGGCGCTTGGGGGGCCAACGTCCTGACTTTC.